The 14 T cell receptor beta chains listed next were all sequenced from one sample in a study of T cell changes during pregnancy in multiple sclerosis. Clones were read by immunoSEQ multiplex PCR, and TCRdb kept only the in-frame ones, dropping some. The table includes 40,000 or so clones, roughly nine tenths detected once. The source was CD4+ T cells from peripheral blood mononuclear cells, collected in the first trimester of pregnancy. These receptors were collected from a female donor in good health, enrolled as a control in a pregnancy study.

The chain combines TRBV7-2 with TRBJ1-6, with a possible D match to TRBD1 (5 bases). This CDR3 is 18 amino acids long. V was clipped by 5 bases and J by 0 bases, with 17 bases between them. Germline CDR1 reads SGHTA; CDR2 reads FQGNSA. CDR3 protein: CASSAPFGGSSYNSPLHF. The CDR3 DNA reads TGTGCCAGCAGCGCCCCTTTTGGGGGGAGCTCCTATAATTCACCCCTCCACTTT.

The chain uses TRBV5-1 and TRBJ1-4; D possibly corresponds to TRBD1 (5 bases). This CDR3 contains 14 residues. V shed 7 bases and J shed 8 bases, with 18 bases lying between them. Germline lookup yields CDR1 SGHRS and CDR2 YFSETQ. This chain's CDR3 is CASQRGGAEEKLFF. CDR3 sequence (DNA): TGCGCCAGCCAGCGGGGGGGTGCTGAGGAAAAACTGTTTTTT.

Points on this clone: At one of its ends the junction is not consistent with the germline gene, which may arise from a read error. The rearrangement links TRBV28 to TRBJ2-1; 9 positions match TRBD2. The CDR3 runs 12 residues. From germline, CDR1 is MDHEN and CDR2 SYDVKM. CDR3 sequence: CASSLLAGLLVF. CDR3 in DNA: TGTGCCAGCAGTTTGCTAGCGGGGCTCTTGGTCTTC.

The chain combines TRBV28 with TRBJ2-5, with TRBD2 matching over 9 bases. V trimming: 6 bases; J trimming: 8 bases; junction bases outside the gene matches: 13. Per germline, CDR1 MDHEN and CDR2 SYDVKM. The CDR3 has 15 residues. Written as DNA, the CDR3 is TGTGCCAGCAGCGTAGGGACTAGCTGGGAGAGAACCCAGTACTTC. Translating gives CASSVGTSWERTQYF.

This chain connects TRBV29-1 to TRBJ1-2, with D perhaps matching TRBD1 (5 bases). The V gene's germline CDR1 is SQVTM and CDR2 ANQGSEA. This CDR3 spans 14 amino acids. V was pared by 1 base and J by 7 bases, with 16 bases between. For the CDR3, the DNA is TGCAGCGTTGAAGTCGATGGGGGGATAGTTGGCTACACCTTC. Amino acid sequence: CSVEVDGGIVGYTF.

The rearrangement links TRBV11-2 to TRBJ2-1; D perhaps matches TRBD1 (5 bases). This CDR3 is 13 amino acids long. Germline CDR1 reads SGHAT; CDR2 reads FQNNGV. Trimming pared 3 bases from V and 7 bases from J, leaving 10 bases between. The CDR3 DNA is TGTGCCAGCAGCTTCTCCAGGGTAAATGAGCAGTTCTTC. Its protein product is CASSFSRVNEQFF. Looking up the rest from reference TRBV11-2 and TRBJ2-1 gives the full variable domain: EAGVAQSPRYKIIEKRQSVAFWCNPISGHATLYWYQQILGQGPKLLIQFQNNGVVDDSQLPKDRFSAERLKGVDSTLKIQPAKLEDSAVYLCASSFSRVNEQFFGPGTRLTVL.

The rearrangement uses TRBV7-2 and TRBJ1-2; 11 bases match TRBD1. The CDR3 is 15 amino acids. Germline V CDR1 and CDR2: SGHTA, FQGNSA. V shed 5 bases and J 4 bases; nucleotides not matched to a gene: 6. The DNA of the CDR3 is TGTGCCAGCAGCCCATCGGGACAGGGGGGCTATGGCTACACCTTC. Its translation is CASSPSGQGGYGYTF.

The chain uses TRBV4-3 and TRBJ1-2, with unresolved D. From germline, CDR1 is LGHNA and CDR2 YSLEER. This CDR3 has 12 residues. The ends were cut back, 3 bases at V and 4 bases at J, with 6 bases in the middle. CDR3 loop: CASSQSSYGYTF. The DNA of the CDR3 is TGCGCCAGCAGCCAGTCGAGCTATGGCTACACCTTC.

V usage is TRBV28 and J usage is TRBJ1-2, with a tentative D call TRBD1 (6 bases). Trimming stripped 6 bases from V and 5 bases from J, with 10 bases between. The germline V gene has CDR1 MDHEN and CDR2 SYDVKM. This CDR3 spans 12 amino acids. The CDR3 sequence is CASRRDTYGYTF. The CDR3 DNA reads TGTGCCAGCAGAAGGGACACATATGGCTACACCTTC.

The chain links TRBV30 to TRBJ1-2; TRBD1 might be the D (6 bases). The CDR3 is made up of 15 amino acids. CDR1 GTSNPN and CDR2 SVGIG come from the germline V gene (reference sequence). V lost 4 bases and J lost 0, with 15 bases in between. In nucleotides, the CDR3 is TGTGCCTGGAAGGGGGGGGGACGGGCTAACTATGGCTACACCTTC. It translates to CAWKGGGRANYGYTF.

The chain carries TRBV11-2 and TRBJ2-5; 8 bases map to TRBD2. The length of the CDR3 is 17 residues. The junction had 9 bases not matched to a gene; V was cut back by 1 base and J by 2 bases. The germline CDR1 and CDR2 sequences are SGHAT and FQNNGV. CDR3 residues: CASSLGLRRGEQETQYF. The CDR3 coding sequence is TGTGCCAGCAGCTTAGGTTTACGGCGGGGGGAACAAGAGACCCAGTACTTC.

The CDR3, as DNA: TGTGCCAGCAGCTTAGTATCAACAGCCTCAGATACGCAGTATTTT. Translating it yields CASSLVSTASDTQYF. The chain employs TRBV7-9 and TRBJ2-3, with D hard to call. Germline loops: CDR1 SEHNR, CDR2 FQNEAQ (reference sequence). There are 15 residues in the CDR3. Between the trimmed V and J ends, which lost 1 base and 4 bases, there was a span of 12 bases. Full variable domain (outside the CDR3, taken from reference TRBV7-9 and TRBJ2-3): DTGVSQNPRHKITKRGQNVTFRCDPISEHNRLYWYRQTLGQGPEFLTYFQNEAQLEKSRLLSDRFSAERPKGSFSTLEIQRTEQGDSAMYLCASSLVSTASDTQYFGPGTRLTVL.

The chain employs TRBV4-3 and TRBJ1-2; D remains unclear. Trimming took off 0 bases at V and 0 bases at J, with 5 bases between the two ends. CDR1 is LGHNA, CDR2 YSLEER, per germline. The CDR3 is made up of 14 amino acids. CDR3 coding DNA: TGCGCCAGCAGCCAAGAAACATCTAACTATGGCTACACCTTC. Encoded protein: CASSQETSNYGYTF.

The V gene is TRBV6-6, the J gene TRBJ2-5, with TRBD2 matching 13 bases. From germline, CDR1 is MNHNY and CDR2 SVGAGI (reference sequence). V lost 10 bases, J lost 2 bases, and 4 bases stayed unmatched. The CDR3 totals 14 residues. The CDR3 sequence is CAIRTSGGQETQYF. The CDR3 nucleotides read TGTGCCATCAGGACTAGCGGGGGACAAGAGACCCAGTACTTC.